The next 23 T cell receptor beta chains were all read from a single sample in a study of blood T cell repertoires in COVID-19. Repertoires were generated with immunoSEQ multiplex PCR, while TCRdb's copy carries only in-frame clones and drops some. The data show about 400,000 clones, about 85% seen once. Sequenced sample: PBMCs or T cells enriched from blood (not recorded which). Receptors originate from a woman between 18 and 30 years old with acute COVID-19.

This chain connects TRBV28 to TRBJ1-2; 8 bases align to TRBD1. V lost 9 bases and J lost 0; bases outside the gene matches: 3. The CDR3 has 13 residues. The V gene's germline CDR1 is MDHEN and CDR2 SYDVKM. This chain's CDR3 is CASGDRPNYGYTF. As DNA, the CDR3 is TGTGCCAGTGGGGACAGGCCTAACTATGGCTACACCTTC.

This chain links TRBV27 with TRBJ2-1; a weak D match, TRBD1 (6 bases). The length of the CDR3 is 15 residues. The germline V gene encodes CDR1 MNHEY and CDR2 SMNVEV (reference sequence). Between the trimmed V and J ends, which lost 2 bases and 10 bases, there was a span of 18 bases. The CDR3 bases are TGTGCCAGCAGTTTAAGGCGAGGGGGAGAGAAGGAGCAGTTCTTC. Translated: CASSLRRGGEKEQFF.

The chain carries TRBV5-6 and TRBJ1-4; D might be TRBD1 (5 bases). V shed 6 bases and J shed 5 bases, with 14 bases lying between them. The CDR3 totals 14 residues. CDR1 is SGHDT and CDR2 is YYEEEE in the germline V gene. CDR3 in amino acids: CASNSEGRNEKLFF. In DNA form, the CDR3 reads TGTGCCAGCAATTCGGAGGGGAGGAATGAAAAACTGTTTTTT.

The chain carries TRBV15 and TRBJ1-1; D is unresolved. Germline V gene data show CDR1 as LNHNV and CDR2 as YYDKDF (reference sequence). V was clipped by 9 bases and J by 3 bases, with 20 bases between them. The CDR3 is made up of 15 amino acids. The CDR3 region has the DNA TGTGCCACGAGAAACGGACGCCTCGGGGACACTGAAGCTTTCTTT. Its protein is CATRNGRLGDTEAFF.

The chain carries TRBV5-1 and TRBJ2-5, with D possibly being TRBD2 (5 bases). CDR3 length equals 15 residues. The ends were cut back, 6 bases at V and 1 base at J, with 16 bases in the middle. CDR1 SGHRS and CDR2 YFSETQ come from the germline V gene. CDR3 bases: TGCGCCAGCAAACTAGGAGGCGGGCCCCAAGAGACCCAGTACTTC. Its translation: CASKLGGGPQETQYF.

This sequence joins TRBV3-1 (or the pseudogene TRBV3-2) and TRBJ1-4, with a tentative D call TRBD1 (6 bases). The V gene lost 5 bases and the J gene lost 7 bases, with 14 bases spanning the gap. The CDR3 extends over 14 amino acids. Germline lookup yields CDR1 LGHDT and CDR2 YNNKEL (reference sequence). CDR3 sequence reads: CASSYRAAGEKLFF. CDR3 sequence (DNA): TGTGCCAGCAGCTACAGGGCCGCGGGTGAAAAACTGTTTTTT.

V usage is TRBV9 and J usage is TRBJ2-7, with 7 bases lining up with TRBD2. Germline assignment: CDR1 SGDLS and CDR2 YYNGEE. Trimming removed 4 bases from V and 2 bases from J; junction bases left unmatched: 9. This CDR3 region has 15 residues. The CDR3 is CASSPTPSGTYEQYF. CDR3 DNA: TGTGCCAGCAGCCCAACTCCTAGCGGAACCTACGAGCAGTACTTC.

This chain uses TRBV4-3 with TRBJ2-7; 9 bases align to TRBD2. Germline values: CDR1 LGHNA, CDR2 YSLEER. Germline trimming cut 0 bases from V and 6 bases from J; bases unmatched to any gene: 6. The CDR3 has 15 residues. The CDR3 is CASSQDLTREGEQYF. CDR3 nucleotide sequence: TGCGCCAGCAGCCAAGATCTTACGCGGGAGGGCGAGCAGTACTTC.

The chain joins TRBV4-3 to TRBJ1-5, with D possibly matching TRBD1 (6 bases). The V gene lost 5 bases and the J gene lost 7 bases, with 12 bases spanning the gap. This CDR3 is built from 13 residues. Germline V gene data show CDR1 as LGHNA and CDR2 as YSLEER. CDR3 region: CASSSGGGQPQHF. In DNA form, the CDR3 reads TGCGCCAGCAGCTCTGGGGGCGGCCAGCCCCAGCATTTT.

The CDR3 bases are TGTGCCAGCAGCCTCCCTAGCTCCTACAATGAGCAGTTCTTC. Its translation is CASSLPSSYNEQFF. This rearrangement joins TRBV7-9 to TRBJ2-1; D not certain. The CDR3 has 14 amino acids. Germline CDR1 SEHNR, CDR2 FQNEAQ (reference sequence). V was trimmed by 5 bases and J by 0 bases, leaving 8 bases between them. Based on the CDR3 plus reference TRBV7-9 and TRBJ2-1, the full variable domain is DTGVSQNPRHKITKRGQNVTFRCDPISEHNRLYWYRQTLGQGPEFLTYFQNEAQLEKSRLLSDRFSAERPKGSFSTLEIQRTEQGDSAMYLCASSLPSSYNEQFFGPGTRLTVL.

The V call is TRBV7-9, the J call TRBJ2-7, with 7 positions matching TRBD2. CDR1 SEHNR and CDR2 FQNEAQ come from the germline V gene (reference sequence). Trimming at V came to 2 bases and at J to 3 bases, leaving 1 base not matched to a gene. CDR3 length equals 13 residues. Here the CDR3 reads CASSLSGIYEQYF. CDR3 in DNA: TGTGCCAGCAGCTTAAGCGGGATCTACGAGCAGTACTTC. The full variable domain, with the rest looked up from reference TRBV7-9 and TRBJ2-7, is DTGVSQNPRHKITKRGQNVTFRCDPISEHNRLYWYRQTLGQGPEFLTYFQNEAQLEKSRLLSDRFSAERPKGSFSTLEIQRTEQGDSAMYLCASSLSGIYEQYFGPGTRLTVT.

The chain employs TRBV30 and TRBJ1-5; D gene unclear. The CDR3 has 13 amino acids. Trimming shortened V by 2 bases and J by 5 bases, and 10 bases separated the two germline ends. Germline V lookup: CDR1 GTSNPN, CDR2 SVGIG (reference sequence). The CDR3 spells CAWSREGDQPQHF. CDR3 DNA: TGTGCCTGGAGTAGGGAGGGAGATCAGCCCCAGCATTTT.

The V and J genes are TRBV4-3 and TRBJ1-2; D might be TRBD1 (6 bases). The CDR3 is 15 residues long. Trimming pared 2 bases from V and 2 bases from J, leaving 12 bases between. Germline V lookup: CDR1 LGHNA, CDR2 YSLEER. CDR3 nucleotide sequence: TGCGCCAGCAGCCAATCAGGGGCTACCAACTATGGCTACACCTTC. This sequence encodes CASSQSGATNYGYTF.

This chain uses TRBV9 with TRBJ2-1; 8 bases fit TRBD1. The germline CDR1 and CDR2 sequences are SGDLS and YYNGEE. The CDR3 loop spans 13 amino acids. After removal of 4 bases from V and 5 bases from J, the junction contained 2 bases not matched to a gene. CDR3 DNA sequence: TGTGCCAGCAGCATGGACAGGGACAATGAGCAGTTCTTC. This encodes CASSMDRDNEQFF.

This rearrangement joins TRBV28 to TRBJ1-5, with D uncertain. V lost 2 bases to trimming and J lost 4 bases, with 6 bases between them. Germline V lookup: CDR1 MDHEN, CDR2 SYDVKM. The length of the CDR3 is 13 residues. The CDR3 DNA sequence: TGTGCCAGCAGTTTACCAGAAAATCAGCCCCAGCATTTT. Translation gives CASSLPENQPQHF. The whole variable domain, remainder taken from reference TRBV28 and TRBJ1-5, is DVKVTQSSRYLVKRTGEKVFLECVQDMDHENMFWYRQDPGLGLRLIYFSYDVKMKEKGDIPEGYSVSREKKERFSLILESASTNQTSMYLCASSLPENQPQHFGDGTRLSIL.

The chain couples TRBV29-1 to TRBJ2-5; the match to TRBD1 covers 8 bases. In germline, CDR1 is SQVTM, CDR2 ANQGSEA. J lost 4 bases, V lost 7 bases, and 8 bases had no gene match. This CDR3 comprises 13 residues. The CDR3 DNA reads TGCAGCGCTGCCGTAACAGGGGGAGAGACCCAGTACTTC. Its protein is CSAAVTGGETQYF.

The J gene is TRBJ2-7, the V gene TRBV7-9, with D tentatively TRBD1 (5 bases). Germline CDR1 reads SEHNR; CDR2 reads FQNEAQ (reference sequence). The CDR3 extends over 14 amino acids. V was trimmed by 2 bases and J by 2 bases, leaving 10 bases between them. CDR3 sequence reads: CASSLQGTTYEQYF. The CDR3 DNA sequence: TGTGCCAGCAGCTTACAGGGAACTACCTACGAGCAGTACTTC.

Here the CDR3 reads CASSQARGGNQPQHF. In DNA form, the CDR3 reads TGCGCCAGCAGCCAAGCCAGGGGTGGGAATCAGCCCCAGCATTTT. The rearrangement joins TRBV4-3 to TRBJ1-5; perhaps TRBD1 as D (6 bases). Germline CDR1 and CDR2: LGHNA and YSLEER. Trimming took 1 base from V and 4 from J, leaving 11 bases between them. The CDR3 has 15 amino acids.

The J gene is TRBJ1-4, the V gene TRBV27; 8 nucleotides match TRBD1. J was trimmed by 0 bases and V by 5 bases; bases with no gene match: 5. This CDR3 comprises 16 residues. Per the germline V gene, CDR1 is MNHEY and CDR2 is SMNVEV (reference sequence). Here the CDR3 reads CASSPGTGATNEKLFF. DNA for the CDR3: TGTGCCAGCAGTCCCGGGACAGGTGCAACTAATGAAAAACTGTTTTTT.

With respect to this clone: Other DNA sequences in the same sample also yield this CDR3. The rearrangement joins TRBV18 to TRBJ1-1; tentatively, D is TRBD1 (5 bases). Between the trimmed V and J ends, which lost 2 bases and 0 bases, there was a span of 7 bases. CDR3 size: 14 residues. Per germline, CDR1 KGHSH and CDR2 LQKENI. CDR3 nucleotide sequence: TGTGCCAGCTCACCAACAGGTATGAACACTGAAGCTTTCTTT. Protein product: CASSPTGMNTEAFF.

CDR3 nucleotide sequence: TGTGCCAGTAGTATGACTAGCGGGACTCACAATGAGCAGTTCTTC. Translating it yields CASSMTSGTHNEQFF. The chain uses TRBV19 and TRBJ2-1, with TRBD2 identical over 11 bases. The germline CDR1 and CDR2 sequences are LNHDA and SQIVND (reference sequence). The V gene end was trimmed by 3 bases and the J gene end by 5 bases; junction bases not matched to a gene: 3. CDR3 length equals 15 residues.

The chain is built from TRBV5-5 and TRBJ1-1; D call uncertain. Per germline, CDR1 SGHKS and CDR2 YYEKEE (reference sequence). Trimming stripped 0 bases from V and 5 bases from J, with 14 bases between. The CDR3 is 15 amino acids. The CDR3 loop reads CASSLDLASWTEAFF. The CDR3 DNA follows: TGTGCCAGCAGCTTGGATCTGGCCTCGTGGACTGAAGCTTTCTTT.

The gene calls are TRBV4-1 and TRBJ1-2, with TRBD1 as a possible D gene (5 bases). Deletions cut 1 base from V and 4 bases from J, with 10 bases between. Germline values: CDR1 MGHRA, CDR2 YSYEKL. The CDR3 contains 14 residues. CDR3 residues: CASSQGADSYGYTF. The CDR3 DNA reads TGCGCCAGCAGCCAAGGGGCCGACAGCTATGGCTACACCTTC.